Below are 22 T cell receptor beta chains sequenced from a single sample in a study of T cells in localized non-small cell lung cancer. Profiled with immunoSEQ multiplex PCR; TCRdb holds only in-frame clones, not every one. The sample consists of tens of thousands of clones, 70% to 80% of them appearing once. The sample in question was PBMCs, obtained before any cancer treatment. Every receptor here comes from a woman aged 35 to 75 with stage II squamous cell lung carcinoma.

J is TRBJ2-2 and V is TRBV7-3; D might be TRBD2 (5 bases). The CDR3 extends over 14 amino acids. The V gene lost 5 bases and the J gene lost 2 bases, with 9 bases spanning the gap. CDR1 is SGHTA, CDR2 FQGTGA, per germline. The CDR3 DNA reads as TGTGCCAGCAGCCCGAGCGGAAACACCGGGGAGCTGTTTTTT. Encoded protein: CASSPSGNTGELFF.

The chain links TRBV29-1 to TRBJ2-3, with D possibly matching TRBD2 (7 bases). The V end was cut by 8 bases, the J end by 0 bases, with 15 bases between. Germline CDR1 reads SQVTM; CDR2 reads ANQGSEA. The CDR3 has 14 residues. DNA for the CDR3: TGCAGCATCGAGAGGGGGGGGAGCACAGATACGCAGTATTTT. This codes for CSIERGGSTDTQYF.

This chain connects TRBV19 to TRBJ1-2; 7 bases align to TRBD1. The ends lost 0 bases at V and 6 bases at J; junction bases unmatched: 7. Germline V gene lookup returns CDR1 LNHDA and CDR2 SQIVND (reference sequence). The CDR3 consists of 15 residues. CDR3 nucleotides: TGTGCCAGTAGTATAGATGGGACAGTCTGGAATGGCTACACCTTC. It translates to CASSIDGTVWNGYTF.

The CDR3 DNA follows: TGTGCCAGCAGCTCGCGGACAGCGGTGAACACTGAAGCTTTCTTT. Translating gives CASSSRTAVNTEAFF. The rearrangement uses TRBV7-9 and TRBJ1-1; TRBD1 might be the D (6 bases). Germline lookup yields CDR1 SEHNR and CDR2 FQNEAQ (reference sequence). V lost 4 bases to trimming and J lost 0 bases, with 12 bases between them. There are 15 residues in the CDR3.

Concerning this clone itself: At one end the junction does not follow the germline gene, possibly because of a read error. The chain couples TRBV7-9 to TRBJ2-2; TRBD2 matches at 9 bases. Looked up from germline, CDR1 is SEHNR and CDR2 is FQNEAQ (reference sequence). The CDR3 has 16 amino acids. This chain's CDR3 is CASSLWTSAKTGELFF. In nucleotides, the CDR3 is TGTGCCAGCAGCTTATGGACTAGCGCGAAAACCGGGGAGCTGTTTTTT.

The chain has TRBV9 and TRBJ1-6, with 7 nucleotides matching TRBD1. The CDR3 sequence is 16 residues long. Germline CDR1 reads SGDLS; CDR2 reads YYNGEE. The ends lost 4 bases at V and 7 bases at J; junction bases unmatched: 11. In DNA, the CDR3 is TGTGCCAGCAGCCCCACAGGGGACTCCGTAAATTCACCCCTCCACTTT. Its protein product is CASSPTGDSVNSPLHF.

This clone is medium-sized in the sample. The CDR3 DNA follows: TGTGCCAGAAGCCACACTGGCGACAGGGTAAGGGGCTACACCTTC. Protein sequence: CARSHTGDRVRGYTF. V gene TRBV5-3 combines with J gene TRBJ1-2; 7 bases fit TRBD1. TRBV5-3 qualifies as an ORF whose function is uncertain. The CDR3 contains 15 residues. V was clipped by 4 bases and J by 8 bases; unmatched bases: 14.

The chain has TRBV6-5 and TRBJ2-2; D possibly corresponds to TRBD2 (6 bases). Trimming shortened V by 8 bases and J by 6 bases, and 10 bases separated the two germline ends. Germline V gene lookup returns CDR1 MNHEY and CDR2 SVGAGI. This CDR3 spans 12 amino acids. The CDR3 nucleotides read TGTGCCAGCCGACCGGGGGCCGGGGAGCTGTTTTTT. Protein product: CASRPGAGELFF.

The genes are TRBV5-1 and TRBJ2-2; 8 bases are shared with TRBD1. The junction had 6 bases not matched to a gene; V was cut back by 3 bases and J by 5 bases. From germline, CDR1 is SGHRS and CDR2 YFSETQ. The CDR3 length is 15 residues. The CDR3 sequence: CASSSGQGETGELFF. For the CDR3, the DNA is TGCGCCAGCAGCTCAGGACAGGGTGAAACCGGGGAGCTGTTTTTT. Complete variable domain (other parts from reference TRBV5-1 and TRBJ2-2): KAGVTQTPRYLIKTRGQQVTLSCSPISGHRSVSWYQQTPGQGLQFLFEYFSETQRNKGNFPGRFSGRQFSNSRSEMNVSTLELGDSALYLCASSSGQGETGELFFGEGSRLTVL.

This clone was recorded once. This chain connects TRBV9 to TRBJ1-5; the D is unclear. Germline loops: CDR1 SGDLS, CDR2 YYNGEE. This CDR3 region has 13 residues. Deletions cut 0 bases from V and 7 bases from J, with 8 bases between. CDR3 sequence: CASSVALGQPQHF. In nucleotides, the CDR3 is TGTGCCAGCAGCGTAGCCCTGGGGCAGCCCCAGCATTTT.

V usage is TRBV11-2 and J usage is TRBJ2-7; TRBD1 is a possible D gene (6 bases). There are 13 residues in the CDR3. V dropped 5 bases and J dropped 4 bases, with 12 bases sitting between them. Germline CDR1 and CDR2: SGHAT and FQNNGV. This CDR3 is CASSANREYEQYV. The DNA for the CDR3 is TGTGCCAGCAGCGCCAACAGGGAGTACGAGCAGTACGTC.

V is TRBV12-5 and J is TRBJ1-1; D may be TRBD1 (6 bases). Germline CDR1 is LGHNT and CDR2 is FRNRAP. The CDR3 consists of 13 residues. Trimming stripped 7 bases from V and 1 base from J, with 10 bases between. The CDR3 nucleotides are TGTGCTAGTGCCCGGACAGCGAACACTGAAGCTTTCTTT. Translation: CASARTANTEAFF.

This clone was recorded once. The V gene is TRBV7-3, the J gene TRBJ2-7, with 11 bases lining up with TRBD2. The J call is in doubt because the DNA end fits TRBJ2-5 better. This CDR3 region has 15 residues. Germline V gives CDR1 SGHTA, CDR2 FQGTGA. As DNA, the CDR3 is TGTGCCAGCAGCTTAACGTCTAGCGGGAGGGAGACCCAGTACTTC. Amino acid sequence: CASSLTSSGRETQYF.

CDR3 bases: TGCGCCAGCAGCCAAGGGGTTATGGTGGTAGCGACTCCCCAAGAGACCCAGTACTTC. It translates to CASSQGVMVVATPQETQYF. The chain joins TRBV4-1 to TRBJ2-5, with D perhaps TRBD2 (5 bases). Looked up from germline, CDR1 is MGHRA and CDR2 is YSYEKL. Trimming removed 1 base at V and 1 base at J, with 22 bases between. The CDR3 has 19 amino acids.

This chain links TRBV7-9 with TRBJ2-7, with 8 bases matching TRBD1. Germline CDR1 and CDR2: SEHNR and FQNEAQ (reference sequence). This CDR3 has 13 amino acids. The ends lost 5 bases at V and 5 bases at J; junction bases unmatched: 5. The CDR3 sequence: CASSRTGGHEQYV. The CDR3 region has the DNA TGTGCCAGCAGCCGCACAGGGGGGCACGAGCAGTACGTC.

V gene TRBV19 combines with J gene TRBJ2-1; D is unresolved. V was cut by 5 bases and J by 2 bases, with 10 bases left in between. The CDR3 is made up of 14 amino acids. The germline V gene encodes CDR1 LNHDA and CDR2 SQIVND (reference sequence). In nucleotides, the CDR3 is TGTGCCAGTAGTGTCTCTCCCGCCTACAATGAGCAGTTCTTC. Translation: CASSVSPAYNEQFF.

This chain connects TRBV27 to TRBJ1-5; D unclear. CDR1 is MNHEY and CDR2 is SMNVEV in the germline V gene (reference sequence). Deletions cut 4 bases from V and 6 bases from J, with 10 bases between. The CDR3 runs to 13 residues. This CDR3 reads CASSWAAGQPQHF. The CDR3 DNA is TGTGCCAGCAGTTGGGCGGCCGGTCAGCCCCAGCATTTT.

The chain recombines TRBV6-6 with TRBJ1-1, with no clear D. CDR3 length: 14 residues. Trimming removed 8 bases at V and 3 bases at J, with 16 bases between. Germline V gene lookup returns CDR1 MNHNY and CDR2 SVGAGI (reference sequence). In DNA, the CDR3 is TGTGCCAGCGAGGTAGGGCCCCGGGACACTGAAGCTTTCTTT. Its translation: CASEVGPRDTEAFF.

The chain joins TRBV5-4 to TRBJ2-5; D is tentatively TRBD1 or TRBD2 (6 bases each). This CDR3 comprises 15 residues. Between the trimmed V and J ends, which lost 1 base and 5 bases, there was a span of 15 bases. CDR1 is SGHNT and CDR2 is YYREEE in the germline V gene (reference sequence). The CDR3 region is CASSLIGGLSETQYF. CDR3 DNA: TGTGCCAGCAGCTTGATAGGGGGGTTGTCGGAGACCCAGTACTTC.

The V call is TRBV28, the J call TRBJ1-6; perhaps TRBD1 as D (6 bases). Germline values: CDR1 MDHEN, CDR2 SYDVKM. This CDR3 has 14 residues. Trimming cost V 5 bases and J 9 bases, with 14 bases left between them. This CDR3 reads CASSPVQGLSPLHF. The CDR3, as DNA: TGTGCCAGCAGTCCGGTACAGGGACTTTCACCCCTCCACTTT.

J is TRBJ2-3 and V is TRBV6-1; 8 bases are shared with TRBD2. The germline V gene encodes CDR1 MNHNS and CDR2 SASEGT. V lost 4 bases, J lost 2 bases, and 2 bases stayed unmatched. CDR3 length: 14 amino acids. The CDR3 nucleotides are TGTGCCAGCAGTGCGACTAGCGTCACAGATACGCAGTATTTT. Its protein is CASSATSVTDTQYF.

This clone was recorded a few times. The chain joins TRBV18 to TRBJ2-5; TRBD1 matches 7 bases. The V segment lost 0 bases and the J segment 2 bases; nucleotides outside the gene matches: 3. Germline lookup yields CDR1 KGHSH and CDR2 LQKENI. There are 15 residues in the CDR3. The CDR3 DNA is TGTGCCAGCTCACCACCTACAGGGGAACAAGAGACCCAGTACTTC. This translates into CASSPPTGEQETQYF. The entire variable domain, with the rest obtained from reference TRBV18 and TRBJ2-5, is as follows: NAGVMQNPRHLVRRRGQEARLRCSPMKGHSHVYWYRQLPEEGLKFMVYLQKENIIDESGMPKERFSAEFPKEGPSILRIQQVVRGDSAAYFCASSPPTGEQETQYFGPGTRLLVL.